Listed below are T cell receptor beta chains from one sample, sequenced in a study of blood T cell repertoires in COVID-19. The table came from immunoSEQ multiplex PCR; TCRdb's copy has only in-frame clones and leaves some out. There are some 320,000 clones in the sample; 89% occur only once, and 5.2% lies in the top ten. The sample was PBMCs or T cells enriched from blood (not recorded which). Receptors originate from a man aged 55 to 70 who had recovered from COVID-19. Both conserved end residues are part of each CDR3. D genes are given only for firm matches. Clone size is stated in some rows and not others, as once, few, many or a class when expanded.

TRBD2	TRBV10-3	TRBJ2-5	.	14	TGTGCCATCAGTGGCGGGAGGGCCGAAGGGACCCAGTACTTC	CAISGGRAEGTQYF
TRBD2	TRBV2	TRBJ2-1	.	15	TGTGCCAGCAGTGTTAGCGGGAGGGCCGGAAATGAGCAGTTCTTC	CASSVSGRAGNEQFF
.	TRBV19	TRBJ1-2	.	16	TGTGCCAGTAGTATAGGGGGACTAAAGGGCAACTATGGCTACACCTTC	CASSIGGLKGNYGYTF
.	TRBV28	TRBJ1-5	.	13	TGTGCCAGCAGGCCTCTCGCAGATATGCCCCAGCATTTT	CASRPLADMPQHF
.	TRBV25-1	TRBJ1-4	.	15	TGTGCCAGCGCAGCTCGTGGAGTAGGTAATGAAAAACTGTTTTTT	CASAARGVGNEKLFF
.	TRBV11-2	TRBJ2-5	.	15	TGTGCCAGCAGCCAATGGGGAGGCATCCAAGAGACCCAGTACTTC	CASSQWGGIQETQYF
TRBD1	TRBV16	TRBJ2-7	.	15	TGTGCCAGCAGCCAATCAGGGGGCGGCCCCTACGAGCAGTACTTC	CASSQSGGGPYEQYF
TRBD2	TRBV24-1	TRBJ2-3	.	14	TGTGCCACCAGAAACAGCGGGAGTACGGATACGCAGTATTTT	CATRNSGSTDTQYF
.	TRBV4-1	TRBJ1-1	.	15	TGCGCCAGCAGCCAACAACAGGCCATGAACACTGAAGCTTTCTTT	CASSQQQAMNTEAFF
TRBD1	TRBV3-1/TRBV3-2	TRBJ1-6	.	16	TGTGCCAGCAGCCTGGACAGGCCTCACTATAATTCACCCCTCCACTTT	CASSLDRPHYNSPLHF
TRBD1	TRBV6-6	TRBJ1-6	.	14	TGTGCCAGCAGTCGACAGGGGTTGGATTCACCCCTCCACTTT	CASSRQGLDSPLHF
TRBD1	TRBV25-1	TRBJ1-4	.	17	TGTGCCAGCAGTGAATATGGCAGGGGGCTCGAGGATGAAAAACTGTTTTTT	CASSEYGRGLEDEKLFF
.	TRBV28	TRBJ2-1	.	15	TGTGCCAGCAGTTCGACCCCGGGGTTCTACAATGAGCAGTTCTTC	CASSSTPGFYNEQFF
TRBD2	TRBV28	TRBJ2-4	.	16	TGTGCCAGCAGACCTCGGGGGGAGGGTGGCAAAAACATTCAGTACTTC	CASRPRGEGGKNIQYF
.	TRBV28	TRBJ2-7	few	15	TGTGCCAGCTTTAGGGGGGGCGGGACCATCTACGAGCAGTACTTC	CASFRGGGTIYEQYF
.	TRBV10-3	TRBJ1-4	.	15	TGTGCCATCAGTGACAGGGGTTCGACGGCTGAAAAACTGTTTTTT	CAISDRGSTAEKLFF
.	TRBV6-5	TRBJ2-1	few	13	TGTGCCAGCAGAACCCACAGTGGAGGTGAGCAGTTCTTC	CASRTHSGGEQFF
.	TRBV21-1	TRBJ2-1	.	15	TGTGCCAGCAGCAAAATCTCGCGGGAATACAATGAGCAGTTCTTC	CASSKISREYNEQFF
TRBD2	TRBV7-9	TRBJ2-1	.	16	TGTGCCAGCAGCTTACCTAGCGGGAGGGTGGACAATGAGCAGTTCTTC	CASSLPSGRVDNEQFF
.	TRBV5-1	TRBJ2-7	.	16	TGCGCCAGCAGCCCGATCTCCGGGACTCCCACCGGCGAGCAGTACTTC	CASSPISGTPTGEQYF
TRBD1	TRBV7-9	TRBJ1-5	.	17	TGTGCCAGCAGTTACGGACAGGGGGGGAGAGGCAATCAGCCCCAGCATTTT	CASSYGQGGRGNQPQHF
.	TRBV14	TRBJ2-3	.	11	TGTGCCACCTCCAGGCCAGATACGCAGTATTTT	CATSRPDTQYF
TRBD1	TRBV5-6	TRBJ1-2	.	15	TGTGCCAGCAGCTCCACCGGGACAGGGGTAGAAGGCTACACCTTC	CASSSTGTGVEGYTF
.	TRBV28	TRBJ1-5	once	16	TGTGCCAGCAGTACGGCGGCAGCGTCTCTCAATCAGCCCCAGCATTTT	CASSTAAASLNQPQHF
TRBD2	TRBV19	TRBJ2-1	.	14	TGTGCCAGTAGTATGACTAGCGGAGTTAATGAGCAGTTCTTC	CASSMTSGVNEQFF
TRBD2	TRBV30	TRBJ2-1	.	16	TGTGCCTGGAGTGTCCGACTAGCGGTCTCCTACAATGAGCAGTTCTTC	CAWSVRLAVSYNEQFF
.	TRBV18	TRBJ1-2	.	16	TGTGCCAGCTCACCACCGGAAGGGGCCCTAGGGTATGGCTACACCTTC	CASSPPEGALGYGYTF
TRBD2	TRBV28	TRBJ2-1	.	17	TGTGCCAGCAGACGCCGGCCCGTAGCGGGAGTCGACAATGAGCAGTTCTTC	CASRRRPVAGVDNEQFF
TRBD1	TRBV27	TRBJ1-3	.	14	TGTGCCAGCAGTTCACAGGGGACTGGAAACACCATATATTTT	CASSSQGTGNTIYF
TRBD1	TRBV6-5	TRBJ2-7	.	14	TGTGCCAGCACTTCCATCGGGACAGCCTACGAGCAGTACTTC	CASTSIGTAYEQYF
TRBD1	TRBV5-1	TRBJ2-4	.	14	TGCGCCAGCAGCTCGCCGGGACAGAAAAACATTCAGTACTTC	CASSSPGQKNIQYF
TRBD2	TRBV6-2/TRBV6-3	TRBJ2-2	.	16	TGTGCCAGCAGTTACCCCCGGGGGGTGAACACCGGGGAGCTGTTTTTT	CASSYPRGVNTGELFF
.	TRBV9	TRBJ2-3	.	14	TGTGCCAGCAGCGTAGCTAGCGGCACAGATACGCAGTATTTT	CASSVASGTDTQYF
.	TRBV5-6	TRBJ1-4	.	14	TGTGCCAGCAGCTTGGGACAGCCGAATGAAAAACTGTTTTTT	CASSLGQPNEKLFF
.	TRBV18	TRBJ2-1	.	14	TGTGCCAGCTCACCAATACTCGACTCTAATGAGCAGTTCTTC	CASSPILDSNEQFF
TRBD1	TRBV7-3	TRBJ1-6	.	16	TGTGCCAGCAGCTCGGGGACAGGGGGCCATAATTCACCCCTCCACTTT	CASSSGTGGHNSPLHF
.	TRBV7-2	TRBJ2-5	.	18	TGTGCCAGCAGCTTACAGTGGAACGGGATTAATTCGGGGGAGACCCAGTACTTC	CASSLQWNGINSGETQYF
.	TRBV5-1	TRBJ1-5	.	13	TGCGCCAGTCGGAGGGATAGCAATCAGCCCCAGCATTTT	CASRRDSNQPQHF
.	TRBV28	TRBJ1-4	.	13	TGTGCCAGCACCTCGACGGAGAATGAAAAACTGTTTTTT	CASTSTENEKLFF
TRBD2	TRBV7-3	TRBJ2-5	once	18	TGTGCCAGCAGCTTAAAACGATCGGGACTAGCGGGCCAAGAGACCCAGTACTTC	CASSLKRSGLAGQETQYF
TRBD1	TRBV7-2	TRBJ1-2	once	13	TGTGCCAGCAGCAAAGGACAGGGGTGGGGCTACACCTTC	CASSKGQGWGYTF
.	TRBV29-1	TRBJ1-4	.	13	TGCAGCGTAGTGACAGAGGTTAATGAAAAACTGTTTTTT	CSVVTEVNEKLFF